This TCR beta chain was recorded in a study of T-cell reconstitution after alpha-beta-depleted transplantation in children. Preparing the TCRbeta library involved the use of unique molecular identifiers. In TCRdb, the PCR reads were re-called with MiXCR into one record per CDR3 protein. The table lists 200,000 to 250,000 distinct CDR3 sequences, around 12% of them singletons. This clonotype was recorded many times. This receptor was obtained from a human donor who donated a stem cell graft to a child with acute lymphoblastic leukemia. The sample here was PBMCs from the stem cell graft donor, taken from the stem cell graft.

The CDR3 spells CASRNEGTALQDTEAFF. The CDR3 bases are TGTGCCAGCAGAAATGAGGGGACAGCACTTCAGGACACTGAAGCTTTCTTT. The V call is TRBV12-3 or TRBV12-4, the J call TRBJ1-1; 7 nucleotides agree with TRBD1. The CDR3 is 17 amino acids. The ends lost 6 bases at V and 3 bases at J; junction bases unmatched: 16.